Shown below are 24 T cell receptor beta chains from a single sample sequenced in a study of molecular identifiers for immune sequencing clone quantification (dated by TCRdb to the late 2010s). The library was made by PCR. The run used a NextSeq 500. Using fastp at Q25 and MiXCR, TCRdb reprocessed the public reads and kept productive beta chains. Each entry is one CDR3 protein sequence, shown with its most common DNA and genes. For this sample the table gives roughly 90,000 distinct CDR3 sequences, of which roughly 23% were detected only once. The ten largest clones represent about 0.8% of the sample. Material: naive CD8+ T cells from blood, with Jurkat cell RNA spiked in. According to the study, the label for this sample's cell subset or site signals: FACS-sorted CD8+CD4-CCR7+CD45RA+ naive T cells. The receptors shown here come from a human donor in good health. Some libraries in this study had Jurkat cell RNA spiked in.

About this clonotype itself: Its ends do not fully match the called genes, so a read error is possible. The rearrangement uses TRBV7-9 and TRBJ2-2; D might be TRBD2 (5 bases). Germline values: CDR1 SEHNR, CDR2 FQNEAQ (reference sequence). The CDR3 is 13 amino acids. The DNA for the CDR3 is TGTGCCAGCAGCTTGGGTAACACCGGGGAGCCGTTTTTT. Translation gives CASSLGNTGEPFF.

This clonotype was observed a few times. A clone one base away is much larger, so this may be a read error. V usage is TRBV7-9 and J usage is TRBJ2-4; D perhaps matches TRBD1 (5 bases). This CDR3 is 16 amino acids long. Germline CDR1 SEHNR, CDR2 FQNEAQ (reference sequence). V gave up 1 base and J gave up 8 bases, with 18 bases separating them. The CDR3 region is CASSLEYQGPRDIQYF. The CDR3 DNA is TGTGCCAGCAGCTTAGAATATCAGGGTCCCAGGGACATTCAGTACTTC.

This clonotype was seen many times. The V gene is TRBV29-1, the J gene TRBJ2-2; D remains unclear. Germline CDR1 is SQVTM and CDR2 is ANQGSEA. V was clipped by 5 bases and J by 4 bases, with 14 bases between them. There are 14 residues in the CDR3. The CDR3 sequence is CSVLRPPGTGELFF. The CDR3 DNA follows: TGCAGCGTTCTTCGACCCCCAGGCACCGGGGAGCTGTTTTTT.

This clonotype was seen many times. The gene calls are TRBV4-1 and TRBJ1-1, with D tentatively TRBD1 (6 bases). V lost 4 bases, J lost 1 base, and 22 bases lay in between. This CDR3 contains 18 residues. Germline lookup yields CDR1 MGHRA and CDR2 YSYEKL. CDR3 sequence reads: CASSPTTTGITKNTEAFF. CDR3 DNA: TGCGCCAGCAGCCCCACCACTACAGGGATAACTAAGAACACTGAAGCTTTCTTT.

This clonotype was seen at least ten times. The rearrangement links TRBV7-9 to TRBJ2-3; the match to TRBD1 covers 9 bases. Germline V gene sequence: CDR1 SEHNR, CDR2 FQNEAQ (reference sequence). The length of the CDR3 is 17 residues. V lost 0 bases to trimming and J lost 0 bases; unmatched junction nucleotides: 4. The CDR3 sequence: CASSLAPGQGSTDTQYF. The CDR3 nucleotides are TGTGCCAGCAGCTTAGCTCCGGGACAGGGTAGCACAGATACGCAGTATTTT.

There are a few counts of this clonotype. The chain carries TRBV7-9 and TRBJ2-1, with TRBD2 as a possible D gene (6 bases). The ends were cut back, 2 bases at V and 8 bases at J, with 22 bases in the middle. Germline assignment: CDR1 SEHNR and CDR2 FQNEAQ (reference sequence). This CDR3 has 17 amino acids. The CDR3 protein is CASSLTSRGAGRDEQFF. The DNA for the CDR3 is TGTGCCAGCAGCTTAACCTCGCGGGGCGCTGGGCGGGATGAGCAGTTCTTC.

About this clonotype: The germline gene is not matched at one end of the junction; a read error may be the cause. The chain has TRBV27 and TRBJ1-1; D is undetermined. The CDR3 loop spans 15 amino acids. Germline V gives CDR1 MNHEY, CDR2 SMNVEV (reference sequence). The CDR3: CAGSSPVAMNTEAFF. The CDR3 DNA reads TGTGCCGGCAGTTCGCCCGTAGCGATGAACACTGAAGCTTTCTTT.

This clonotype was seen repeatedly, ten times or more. For the CDR3, the DNA is TGCGCCAGCAGCCAAGGCGTGACCGGGGAGCTGTTTTTT. It yields the protein CASSQGVTGELFF. The V call is TRBV4-1, the J call TRBJ2-2; no reliable D call. The CDR3 is made up of 13 amino acids. V dropped 1 base and J dropped 5 bases, with 5 bases sitting between them. CDR1 is MGHRA and CDR2 is YSYEKL in the germline V gene.

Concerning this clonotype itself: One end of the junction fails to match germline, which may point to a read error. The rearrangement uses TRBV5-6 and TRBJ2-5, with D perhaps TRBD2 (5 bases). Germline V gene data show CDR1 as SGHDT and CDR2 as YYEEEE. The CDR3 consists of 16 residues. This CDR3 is CTSSFSSPGTEETQCF. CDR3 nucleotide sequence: TGTACCAGCAGCTTCTCTTCTCCGGGAACGGAGGAGACCCAGTGCTTC.

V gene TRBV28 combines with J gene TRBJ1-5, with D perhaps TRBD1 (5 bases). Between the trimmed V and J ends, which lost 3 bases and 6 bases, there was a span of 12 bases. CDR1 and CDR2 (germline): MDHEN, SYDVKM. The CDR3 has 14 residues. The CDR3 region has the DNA TGTGCCAGCAGTTTTGGGGCCGAGGGTCAGCCCCAGCATTTT. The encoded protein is CASSFGAEGQPQHF.

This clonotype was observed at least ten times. In DNA form, the CDR3 reads TGTGCCAGCAGTCCGACAATTTTCGGCAATCAGCCCCAGCATTTT. Its translation: CASSPTIFGNQPQHF. V and J are TRBV12-3 or TRBV12-4 and TRBJ1-5; no firm D call. Trimming removed 5 bases from V and 2 bases from J, with 13 bases in between. The CDR3 loop spans 15 amino acids.

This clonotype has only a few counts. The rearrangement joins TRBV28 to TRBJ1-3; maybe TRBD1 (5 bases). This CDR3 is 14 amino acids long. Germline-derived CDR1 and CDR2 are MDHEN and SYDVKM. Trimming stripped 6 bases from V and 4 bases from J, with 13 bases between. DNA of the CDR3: TGTGCCAGCAGCCTTCAGGGTCACGGAAACACCATATATTTT. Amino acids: CASSLQGHGNTIYF.

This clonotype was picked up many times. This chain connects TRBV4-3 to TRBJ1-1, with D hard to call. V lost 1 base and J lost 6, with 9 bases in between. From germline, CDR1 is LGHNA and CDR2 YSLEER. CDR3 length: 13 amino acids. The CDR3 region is CASSQGLTAEAFF. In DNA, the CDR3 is TGCGCCAGCAGCCAAGGACTCACGGCTGAAGCTTTCTTT.

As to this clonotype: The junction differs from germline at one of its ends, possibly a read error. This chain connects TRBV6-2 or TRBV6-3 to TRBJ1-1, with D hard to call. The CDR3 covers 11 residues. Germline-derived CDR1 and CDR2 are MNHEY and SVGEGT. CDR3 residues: CASSYPSVRIF. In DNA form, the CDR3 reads TGTGCCAGCAGTTACCCCTCGGTCCGGATCTTT.

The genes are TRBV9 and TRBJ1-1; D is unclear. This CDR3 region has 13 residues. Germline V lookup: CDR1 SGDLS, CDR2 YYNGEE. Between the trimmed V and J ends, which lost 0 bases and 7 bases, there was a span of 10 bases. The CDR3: CASSVVGEVEAFF. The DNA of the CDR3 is TGTGCCAGCAGCGTAGTTGGGGAAGTTGAAGCTTTCTTT.

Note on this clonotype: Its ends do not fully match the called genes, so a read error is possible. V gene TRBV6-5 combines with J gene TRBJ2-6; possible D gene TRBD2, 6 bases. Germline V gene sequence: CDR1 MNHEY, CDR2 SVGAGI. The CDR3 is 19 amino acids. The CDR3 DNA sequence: TGTGCCAGCAGTCCCCTGGAGGGGCGCCCTATTACTGGGGCCAACGCCCTGACTTTC. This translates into CASSPLEGRPITGANALTF.

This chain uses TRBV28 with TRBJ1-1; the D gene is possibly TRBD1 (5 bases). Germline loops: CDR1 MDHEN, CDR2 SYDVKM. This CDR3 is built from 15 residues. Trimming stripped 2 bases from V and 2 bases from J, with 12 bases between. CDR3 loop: CASSLAGHLNTEAFF. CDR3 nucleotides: TGTGCCAGCAGTTTAGCCGGACACCTAAACACTGAAGCTTTCTTT.

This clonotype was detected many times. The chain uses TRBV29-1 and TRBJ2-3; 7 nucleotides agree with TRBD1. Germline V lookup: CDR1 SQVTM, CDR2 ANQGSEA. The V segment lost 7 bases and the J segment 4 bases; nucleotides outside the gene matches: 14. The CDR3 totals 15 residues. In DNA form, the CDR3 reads TGCAGCGCGTACCTCCGGGACAGTGGCTCAGATACGCAGTATTTT. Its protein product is CSAYLRDSGSDTQYF.

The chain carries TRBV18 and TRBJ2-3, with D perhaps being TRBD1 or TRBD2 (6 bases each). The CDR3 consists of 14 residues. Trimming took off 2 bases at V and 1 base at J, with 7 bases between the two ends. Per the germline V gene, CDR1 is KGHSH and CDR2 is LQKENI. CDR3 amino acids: CASSPRGGTDTQYF. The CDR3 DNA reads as TGTGCCAGCTCACCAAGGGGGGGCACAGATACGCAGTATTTT. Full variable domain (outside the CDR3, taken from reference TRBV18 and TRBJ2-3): NAGVMQNPRHLVRRRGQEARLRCSPMKGHSHVYWYRQLPEEGLKFMVYLQKENIIDESGMPKERFSAEFPKEGPSILRIQQVVRGDSAAYFCASSPRGGTDTQYFGPGTRLTVL.

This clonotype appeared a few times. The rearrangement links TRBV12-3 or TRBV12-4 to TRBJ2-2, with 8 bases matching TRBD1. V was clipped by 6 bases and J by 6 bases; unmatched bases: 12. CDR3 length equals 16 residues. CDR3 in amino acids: CASSPRMPTGAGELFF. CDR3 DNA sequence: TGTGCCAGCAGCCCCAGAATGCCGACAGGGGCCGGGGAGCTGTTTTTT.

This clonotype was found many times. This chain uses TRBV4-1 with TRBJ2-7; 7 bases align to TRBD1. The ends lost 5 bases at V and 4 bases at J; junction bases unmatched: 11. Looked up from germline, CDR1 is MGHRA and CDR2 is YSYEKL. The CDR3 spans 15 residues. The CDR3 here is CASSSRTGTEYEQYF. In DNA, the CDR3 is TGCGCCAGCAGCTCGCGCACCGGGACAGAGTACGAGCAGTACTTC.

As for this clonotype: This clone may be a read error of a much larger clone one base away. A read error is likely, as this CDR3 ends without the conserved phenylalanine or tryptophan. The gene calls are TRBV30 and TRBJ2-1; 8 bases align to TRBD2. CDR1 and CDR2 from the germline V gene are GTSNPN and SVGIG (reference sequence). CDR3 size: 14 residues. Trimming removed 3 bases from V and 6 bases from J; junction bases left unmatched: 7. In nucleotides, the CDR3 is TGTGCCTGGAGCGTCGGGACTAGATCCAATGAGCAGTTCCTC. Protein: CAWSVGTRSNEQFL.

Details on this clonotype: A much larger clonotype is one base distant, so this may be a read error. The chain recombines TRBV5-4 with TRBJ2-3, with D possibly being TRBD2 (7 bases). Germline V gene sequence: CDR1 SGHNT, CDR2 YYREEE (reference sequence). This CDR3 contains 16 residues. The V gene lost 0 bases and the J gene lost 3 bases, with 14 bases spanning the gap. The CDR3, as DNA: TGTGCCAGCAGCTTGGTTGGCGGGGGCTTTACAGATACGCAGTATTTT. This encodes CASSLVGGGFTDTQYF.

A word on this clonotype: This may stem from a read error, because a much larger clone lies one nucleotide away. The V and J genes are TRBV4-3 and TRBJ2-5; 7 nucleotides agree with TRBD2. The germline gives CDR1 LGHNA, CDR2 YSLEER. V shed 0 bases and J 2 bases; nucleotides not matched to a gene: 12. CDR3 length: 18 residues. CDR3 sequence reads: CASSQDLAAVAEQETQYF. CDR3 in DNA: TGCGCCAGCAGCCAAGATCTAGCGGCAGTGGCGGAGCAAGAGACCCAGTACTTC.